The 5 T cell receptor beta chains in this list originate from one sample, sequenced in a study of T cell responses to AZD1222 COVID-19 vaccine. Libraries were prepared by immunoSEQ multiplex PCR; TCRdb keeps only in-frame clonotypes and omits some of them. Of 150,000 to 200,000 clones listed, approximately 86% were seen once; the top ten hold about 2.5%. The sequences come from peripheral blood, collected on day 0 of AZD1222 vaccination. The source of these receptors is an adult in good health.

J is TRBJ2-7 and V is TRBV29-1; the D is unclear. This CDR3 spans 13 amino acids. Germline assignment: CDR1 SQVTM and CDR2 ANQGSEA. The germline V and J ends were trimmed by 4 bases and 0 bases, with 10 bases remaining between them. In DNA, the CDR3 is TGCAGCGTTGTAGGTGTGGTCTCCTACGAGCAGTACTTC. Protein sequence: CSVVGVVSYEQYF.

The chain couples TRBV5-1 to TRBJ2-1, with D perhaps being TRBD1 or TRBD2 (5 bases each). V was cut by 0 bases and J by 6 bases, with 13 bases left in between. The CDR3 is 15 amino acids. CDR1 SGHRS and CDR2 YFSETQ come from the germline V gene. This CDR3 reads CASSLGDGLFNEQFF. DNA of the CDR3: TGCGCCAGCAGCTTGGGGGACGGGCTATTCAATGAGCAGTTCTTC.

The chain joins TRBV6-1 to TRBJ1-5; maybe TRBD1 (5 bases). Germline V gene sequence: CDR1 MNHNS, CDR2 SASEGT. V lost 3 bases and J 0 bases, leaving 9 bases between the germline ends. The CDR3 has 15 amino acids. The CDR3 here is CASSDRVYSNQPQHF. CDR3 coding DNA: TGTGCCAGCAGTGACAGGGTCTATAGCAATCAGCCCCAGCATTTT.

CDR3 DNA sequence: TGTGCCAGCGTTGGGGGGACCTTCTCCTACGAGCAGTACTTC. Protein sequence: CASVGGTFSYEQYF. The chain joins TRBV6-5 to TRBJ2-7, with D possibly TRBD2 on 6 matching bases. V lost 8 bases, J lost 0 bases, and 14 bases lay in between. The CDR3 is 14 amino acids. Germline V gene data show CDR1 as MNHEY and CDR2 as SVGAGI.

The genes are TRBV5-1 and TRBJ1-2; 10 nucleotides match TRBD1. Trimming at V came to 1 base and at J to 3 bases, leaving 3 bases not matched to a gene. Per germline, CDR1 SGHRS and CDR2 YFSETQ. This CDR3 region has 15 residues. The CDR3 DNA is TGCGCCAGCAGCTTGCGGACAGGGGGAGACTATGGCTACACCTTC. Translation gives CASSLRTGGDYGYTF.